This T cell receptor (beta chain) is from a study of OX40 agonist ivuxolimab in advanced cancers. This CDR3 has 14 amino acids. Per the germline V gene, CDR1 is MGHRA and CDR2 is YSYEKL. V was shortened by 0 bases and J by 6 bases, with 9 bases between the two germline ends. Sequencing was performed with immunoSEQ multiplex PCR; in TCRdb, only in-frame clones are kept and a portion is missing. The sample yields 100,000 to 150,000 clones, 85% to 95% seen once. Study-wide results and caveats: Relative to CD4+, CD8+ T cells held more expanded clones on average.

With respect to this clone: Its target is unknown.

Here the sequenced sample was CD4+ or CD8+ T cells sorted from blood, taken in a trial of the OX40 agonist ivuxolimab. The TCR sequence derives from an adult with an advanced solid tumor such as melanoma, head and neck, liver or kidney cancer. The rearrangement uses TRBV4-1 and TRBJ1-5; D is uncertain. The CDR3 region is CASSQDSVGQPQHF. In DNA form, the CDR3 reads TGCGCCAGCAGCCAAGATTCGGTCGGTCAGCCCCAGCATTTT.